The clone carrying this T cell receptor beta chain has just a few counts. The data derive from a study of T cells in Graves' hyperthyroidism and ophthalmopathy. This CDR3 contains 14 residues. V was clipped by 5 bases and J by 1 base, with 10 bases between them. From germline, CDR1 is SGHRS and CDR2 YFSETQ. RNA transcripts gave rise to amplified TCR beta CDR3 regions. First-round RT-PCR of the TCR CDR3 relied on the HTBI primer set. TCRdb called the multiplex PCR reads again in MiXCR, with one record for every CDR3 protein. The table shows about 210,000 distinct CDR3 sequences, with roughly 18% occurring only once.

The sample consisted of blood. The source of this sequence is a man aged 45 to 65 with Graves' hyperthyroidism. V is TRBV5-1 and J is TRBJ1-3, with no clear D. This CDR3 reads CASRAELSGNTIYF. In DNA, the CDR3 is TGCGCCAGCAGGGCCGAGCTATCTGGAAACACCATATATTTT.